This TCR beta chain was recorded in a study of cytomegalovirus exposure and HLA in healthy donors. This clone was recorded a few times. Its target is unknown. Study results and caveats: Rarity held for most TCR sequences, but there were some public TCRs that occurred in many donors.

The PCR had 60 Vbeta and 13 Jbeta primers. Clones were sequenced by immunoSEQ multiplex PCR, and TCRdb holds only the in-frame ones, with some missing. This sample has 150,000 to 200,000 clones, with 75% to 85% found just once. Germline V gene sequence: CDR1 SGHDT, CDR2 YYEEEE. The CDR3 consists of 12 residues. The V end lost 3 bases, the J end lost 4 bases, and 7 bases lay between the germline ends. The chain links TRBV5-6 to TRBJ1-2; D not certain. Material: PBMCs. This sequence originates from a woman between 45 and 60 years old in good health and CMV-seronegative. The CDR3 reads CASSSSGYGYTF. The CDR3 coding sequence is TGTGCCAGCAGCTCTTCCGGCTATGGCTACACCTTC.